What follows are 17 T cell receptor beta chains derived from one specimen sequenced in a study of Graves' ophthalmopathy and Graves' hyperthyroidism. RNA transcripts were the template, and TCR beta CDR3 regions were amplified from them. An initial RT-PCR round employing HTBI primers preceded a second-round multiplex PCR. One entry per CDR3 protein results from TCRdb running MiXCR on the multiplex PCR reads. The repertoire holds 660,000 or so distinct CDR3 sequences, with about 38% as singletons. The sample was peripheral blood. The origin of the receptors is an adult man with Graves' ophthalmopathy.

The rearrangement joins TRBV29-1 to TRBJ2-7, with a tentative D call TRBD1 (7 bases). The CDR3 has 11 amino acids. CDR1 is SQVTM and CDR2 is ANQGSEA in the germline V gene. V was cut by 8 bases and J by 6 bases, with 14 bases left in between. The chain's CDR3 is CSQVQGGEQYF. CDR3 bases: TGCAGCCAAGTCCAGGGGGGCGAGCAGTACTTC.

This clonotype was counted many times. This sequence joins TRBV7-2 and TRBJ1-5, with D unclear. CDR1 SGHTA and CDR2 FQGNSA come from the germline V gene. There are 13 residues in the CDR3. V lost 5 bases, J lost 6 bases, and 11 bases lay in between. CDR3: CASSPPGSQPQHF. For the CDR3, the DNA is TGTGCCAGCAGCCCCCCCGGGTCTCAGCCCCAGCATTTT.

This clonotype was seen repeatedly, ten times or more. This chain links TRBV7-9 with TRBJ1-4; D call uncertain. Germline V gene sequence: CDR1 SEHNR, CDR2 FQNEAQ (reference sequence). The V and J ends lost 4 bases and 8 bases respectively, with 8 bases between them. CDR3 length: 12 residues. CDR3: CASSSTGEKLFF. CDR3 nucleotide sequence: TGTGCCAGCAGCTCCACCGGGGAAAAACTGTTTTTT.

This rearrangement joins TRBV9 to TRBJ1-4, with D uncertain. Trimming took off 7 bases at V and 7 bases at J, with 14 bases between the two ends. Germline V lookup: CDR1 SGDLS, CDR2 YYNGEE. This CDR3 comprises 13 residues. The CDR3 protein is CASSPPSSEKLFF. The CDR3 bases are TGTGCCAGCTCACCACCGAGTTCTGAAAAACTGTTTTTT. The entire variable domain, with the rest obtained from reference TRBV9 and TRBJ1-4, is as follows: DSGVTQTPKHLITATGQRVTLRCSPRSGDLSVYWYQQSLDQGLQFLIQYYNGEERAKGNILERFSAQQFPDLHSELNLSSLELGDSALYFCASSPPSSEKLFFGSGTQLSVL.

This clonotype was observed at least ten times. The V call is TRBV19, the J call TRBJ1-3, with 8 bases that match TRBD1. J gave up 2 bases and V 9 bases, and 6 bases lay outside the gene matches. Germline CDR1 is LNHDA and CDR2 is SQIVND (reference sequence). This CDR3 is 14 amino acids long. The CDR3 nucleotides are TGTGCCAGACCGACGACAGGGGCTGGAAACACCATATATTTT. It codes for CARPTTGAGNTIYF. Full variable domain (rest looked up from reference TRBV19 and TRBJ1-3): DGGITQSPKYLFRKEGQNVTLSCEQNLNHDAMYWYRQDPGQGLRLIYYSQIVNDFQKGDIAEGYSVSREKKESFPLTVTSAQKNPTAFYLCARPTTGAGNTIYFGEGSWLTVV.

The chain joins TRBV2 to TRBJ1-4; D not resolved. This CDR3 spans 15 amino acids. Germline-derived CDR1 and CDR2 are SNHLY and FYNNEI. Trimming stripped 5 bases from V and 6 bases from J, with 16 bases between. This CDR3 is CASSLRPDIYEKLFF. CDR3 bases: TGTGCCAGCAGTTTACGGCCGGATATCTATGAAAAACTGTTTTTT.

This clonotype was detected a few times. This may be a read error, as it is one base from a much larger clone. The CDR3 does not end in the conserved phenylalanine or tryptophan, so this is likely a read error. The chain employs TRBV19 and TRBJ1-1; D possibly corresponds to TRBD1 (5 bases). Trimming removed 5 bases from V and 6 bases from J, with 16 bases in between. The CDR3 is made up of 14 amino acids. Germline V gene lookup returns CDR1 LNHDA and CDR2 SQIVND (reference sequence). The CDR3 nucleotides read TGTGCCAGTAGTCCGCGTCGGCAGGGTCCTGAAGCTTTCCTT. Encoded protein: CASSPRRQGPEAFL.

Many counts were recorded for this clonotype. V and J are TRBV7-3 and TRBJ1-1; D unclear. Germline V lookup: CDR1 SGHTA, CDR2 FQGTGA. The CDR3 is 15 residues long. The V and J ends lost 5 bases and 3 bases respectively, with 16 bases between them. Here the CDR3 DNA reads TGTGCCAGCAGCCCCCTTGTGGGGTTGGACACTGAAGCTTTCTTT. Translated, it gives CASSPLVGLDTEAFF. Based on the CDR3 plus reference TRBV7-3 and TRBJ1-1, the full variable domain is GAGVSQTPSNKVTEKGKYVELRCDPISGHTALYWYRQSLGQGPEFLIYFQGTGAADDSGLPNDRFFAVRPEGSVSTLKIQRTERGDSAVYLCASSPLVGLDTEAFFGQGTRLTVV.

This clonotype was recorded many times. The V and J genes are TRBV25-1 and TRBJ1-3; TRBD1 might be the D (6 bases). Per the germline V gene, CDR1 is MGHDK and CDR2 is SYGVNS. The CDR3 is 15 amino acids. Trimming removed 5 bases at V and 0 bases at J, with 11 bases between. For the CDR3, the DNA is TGTGCCAGCAGTCGGGACACAACCTCTGGAAACACCATATATTTT. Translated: CASSRDTTSGNTIYF.

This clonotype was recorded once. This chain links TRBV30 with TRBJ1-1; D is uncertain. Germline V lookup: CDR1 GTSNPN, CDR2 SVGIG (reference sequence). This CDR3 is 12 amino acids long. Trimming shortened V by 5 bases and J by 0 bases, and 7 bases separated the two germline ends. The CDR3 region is CAWGQLNTEAFF. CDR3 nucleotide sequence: TGTGCCTGGGGTCAGCTGAACACTGAAGCTTTCTTT.

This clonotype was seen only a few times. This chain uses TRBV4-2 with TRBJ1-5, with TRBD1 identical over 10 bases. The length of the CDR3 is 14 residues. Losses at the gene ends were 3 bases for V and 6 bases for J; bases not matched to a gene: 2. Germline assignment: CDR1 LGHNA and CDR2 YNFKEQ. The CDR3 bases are TGTGCCAGCAGCCATGGACAGGGGGGTCAGCCCCAGCATTTT. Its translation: CASSHGQGGQPQHF.

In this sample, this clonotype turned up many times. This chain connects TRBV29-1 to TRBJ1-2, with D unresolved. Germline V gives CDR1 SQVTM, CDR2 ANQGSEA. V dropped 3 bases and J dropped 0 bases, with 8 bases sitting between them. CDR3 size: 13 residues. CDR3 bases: TGCAGCGTTGAGGGAGGAGCTAACTATGGCTACACCTTC. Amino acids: CSVEGGANYGYTF.

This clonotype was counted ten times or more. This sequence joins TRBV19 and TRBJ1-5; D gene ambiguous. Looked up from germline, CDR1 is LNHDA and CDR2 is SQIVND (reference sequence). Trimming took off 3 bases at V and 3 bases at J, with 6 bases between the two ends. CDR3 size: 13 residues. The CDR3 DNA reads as TGTGCCAGTAGTATTGTTATCAATCAGCCCCAGCATTTT. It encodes CASSIVINQPQHF.

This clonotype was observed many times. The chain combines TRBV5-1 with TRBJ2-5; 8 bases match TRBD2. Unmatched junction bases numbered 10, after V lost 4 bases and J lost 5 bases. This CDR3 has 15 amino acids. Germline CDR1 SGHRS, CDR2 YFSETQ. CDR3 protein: CASSGAAGAGETQYF. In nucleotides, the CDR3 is TGCGCCAGCAGCGGAGCAGCGGGAGCGGGGGAGACCCAGTACTTC.

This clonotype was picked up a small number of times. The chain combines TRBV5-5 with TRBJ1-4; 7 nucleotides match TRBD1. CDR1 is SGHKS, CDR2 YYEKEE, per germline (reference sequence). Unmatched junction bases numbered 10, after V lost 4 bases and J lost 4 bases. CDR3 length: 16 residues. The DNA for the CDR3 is TGTGCCAGCAGCCAGATAGGGGGCCGCGGTAATGAAAAACTGTTTTTT. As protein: CASSQIGGRGNEKLFF.

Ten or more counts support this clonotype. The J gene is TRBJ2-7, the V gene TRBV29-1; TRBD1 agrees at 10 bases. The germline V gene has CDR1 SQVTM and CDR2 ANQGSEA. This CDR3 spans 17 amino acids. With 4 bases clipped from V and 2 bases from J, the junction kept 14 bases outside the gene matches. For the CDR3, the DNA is TGCAGCGTTGTGACCTGGCGAACGGGACAGGGGCCCTACGAGCAGTACTTC. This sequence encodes CSVVTWRTGQGPYEQYF.

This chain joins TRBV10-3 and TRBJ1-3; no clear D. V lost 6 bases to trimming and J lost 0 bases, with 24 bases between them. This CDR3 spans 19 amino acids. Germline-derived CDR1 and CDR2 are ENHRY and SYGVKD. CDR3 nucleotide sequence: TGTGCCATCAGCGGCCCCACTCACTACCGGCTGGACTCTGGAAACACCATATATTTT. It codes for CAISGPTHYRLDSGNTIYF.